The rows below give T cell receptor beta chains drawn from one sample of a study of blood T cells in healthy people across ages. TCRdb recomputed calls from the 5' RACE reads with MiXCR, one row per CDR3 protein. Of approximately 1,000,000 distinct CDR3 sequences in the sample, 35% to 40% were seen once. The specimen sequenced was blood. The receptors stem from a man aged 18 to 29 in good health. Each CDR3 is given with its conserved first and last residue. A D gene is named only where the DNA matches it firmly. Rows give clone size only sometimes, using once, few, many, or a class for an expanded clone.

j_call	clone_size	d_call	v_call	cdr3_nt	cdr3_aa
TRBJ1-1	-	-	TRBV7-6	TGTGCCAGCAGCATAAACATGAACACTGAAGCTTTCTTT	CASSINMNTEAFF
TRBJ1-3	few	-	TRBV29-1	TGCAGCGTTGGGGGAGGACAAGGGTCCACCACATATTTT	CSVGGGQGSTTYF
TRBJ2-3	few	-	TRBV14	TGTGCCAGCAGCCAGGGGGCTATGCAGTATTTT	CASSQGAMQYF
TRBJ2-5	few	-	TRBV7-7	TGTGCCAGCAGCTTAGGTCGGACCCTCCAAGAGACCCAGTACTTC	CASSLGRTLQETQYF
TRBJ1-2	once	-	TRBV29-1	TGCAGCGCTCCGGGACCCGGGGTCTATGGCTACACCTTC	CSAPGPGVYGYTF
TRBJ1-2	-	-	TRBV2	TGTGCCAGCAGTGAAGCGAACAGTGACTATGGCTACACCTTC	CASSEANSDYGYTF
TRBJ1-5	-	-	TRBV4-1	TGCGCCAGCAGCCAGAGAGCAGGGTTGTATCAGCCCCAGCATTTT	CASSQRAGLYQPQHF
TRBJ2-5	-	-	TRBV29-1	TGCAGCGTTCGTCCCCAAGAGACCCAGTACTTC	CSVRPQETQYF
TRBJ2-1	-	-	TRBV29-1	TGCAGCTATCAAATCAATGAGCAGTTCTTC	CSYQINEQFF
TRBJ1-5	few	-	TRBV20-1	TGCAGTGCTGAAGTTGGAGGGAACAATCAGCCCCAGCATTTT	CSAEVGGNNQPQHF
TRBJ2-1	-	TRBD1	TRBV5-1	TGCGCCAGCAGCTGGAATGGACAGGGGGCGAATGAGCAGTTCTTC	CASSWNGQGANEQFF